This T cell receptor (beta chain) was obtained from a study of T cells after yellow fever vaccination. Study-wide results and limits: After the booster, 96% of CD4 and 75% to 90% of CD8 primary-response clones were re-detected.

The authors made TCR cDNA by 5'RACE template switching, adding a universal primer site and UMIs. TCRdb re-called the 5' RACE reads through MiXCR, storing one row per CDR3 protein. The sample comprises approximately 150,000 distinct CDR3 sequences, 6.2% of which are singletons, and less than 3.5% rests with the top ten. This CDR3 has 15 residues. Germline CDR1 MNHEY, CDR2 SVGEGT. V was pared by 4 bases and J by 5 bases, with 10 bases of the junction left unmatched. About this clonotype itself: The antigen is undetermined.

The V and J genes are TRBV6-2 or TRBV6-3 and TRBJ2-5; 7 bases map to TRBD1. This material consisted of CD4+ T cells sorted from PBMCs, taken on the day of the first yellow fever vaccination. The TCR sequence derives from a man aged 18 to 29 who received the YFV17D yellow fever vaccine. The CDR3 here is CASSSNPDRRETQYF. CDR3 sequence (DNA): TGTGCCAGCAGTTCAAACCCGGACAGGAGGGAGACCCAGTACTTC.